This TCR beta chain stems from a study of blood T cell repertoires in COVID-19. Turning to the study itself: PBMCs, B-cell-depleted T cells, or T cells were the source of the cDNA or gDNA that made up the material.

CDR3 length equals 15 residues. The germline CDR1 and CDR2 sequences are MNHEY and SVGAGI. Trimming cost V 0 bases and J 9 bases, with 17 bases left between them. Only in-frame clones appear in the TCRdb table, and some are missing; sequencing was by immunoSEQ multiplex PCR. Of about 120,000 clones in the sample, roughly 90% were seen once. The sequencing sample was made of peripheral blood. The TCR comes from a man in his 60s with COVID-19, enrolled during active disease. The V call is TRBV6-5, the J call TRBJ1-2; tentatively, D is TRBD1 (5 bases). The chain's CDR3 is CASSYSRQRKESYTF. The CDR3 DNA follows: TGTGCCAGCAGTTACTCGAGACAGAGAAAGGAGAGCTACACCTTC.